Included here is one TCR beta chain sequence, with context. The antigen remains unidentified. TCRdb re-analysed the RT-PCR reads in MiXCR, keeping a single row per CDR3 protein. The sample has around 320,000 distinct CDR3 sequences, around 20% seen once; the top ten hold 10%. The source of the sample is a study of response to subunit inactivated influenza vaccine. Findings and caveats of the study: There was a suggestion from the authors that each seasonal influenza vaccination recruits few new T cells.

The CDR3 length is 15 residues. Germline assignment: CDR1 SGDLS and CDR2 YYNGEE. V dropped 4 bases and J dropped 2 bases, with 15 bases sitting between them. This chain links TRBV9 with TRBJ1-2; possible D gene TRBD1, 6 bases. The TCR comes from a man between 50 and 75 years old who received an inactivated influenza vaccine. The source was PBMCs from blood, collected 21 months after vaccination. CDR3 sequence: CASSPTGTGNYGYTF. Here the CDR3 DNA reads TGTGCCAGCAGCCCAACAGGAACAGGGAACTATGGCTACACCTTC.